A selection of T cell receptor beta chains follows, all from one sample in a study of identical twins. TCRdb re-called the 5' RACE reads with MiXCR, one entry per CDR3 protein. In the table there are 540,000 or so distinct CDR3 sequences, about 20% of which are singletons. In addition, the sample was reused for a study of yellow fever vaccine responses in identical twins.

Material: CD4+ T cells sorted from blood. These receptors came from a woman under 30 in good health. The CDR3 runs from the conserved cysteine through the conserved F or W. Fields, in order: D gene, clone size, V gene, J gene, CDR3 DNA, CDR3 protein. D genes are given only for firm matches. Clone size is not always given. Where it is, it says once, few, many or a class for expanded clones.

d_call: TRBD1; clone_size: .; v_call: TRBV14; j_call: TRBJ1-1; cdr3_nt: TGTGCCAGCAGTCGACAGGGAGGGACGAACACTGAAGCTTTCTTT; cdr3_aa: CASSRQGGTNTEAFF
d_call: .; clone_size: .; v_call: TRBV4-2; j_call: TRBJ2-7; cdr3_nt: TGTGCCAGCAGCCAAGCGCTCGGATCCTACGAGCAGTACTTC; cdr3_aa: CASSQALGSYEQYF
d_call: TRBD1; clone_size: .; v_call: TRBV28; j_call: TRBJ2-5; cdr3_nt: TGTGCCAGCAGTCTCGATGGAGGGACAGGGGGCTTGAGAGAGACCCAGTACTTC; cdr3_aa: CASSLDGGTGGLRETQYF
d_call: .; clone_size: few; v_call: TRBV4-1; j_call: TRBJ2-7; cdr3_nt: TGCGCCAGCAGCCAAGATGATCTCTCCTACGAGCAGTACTTC; cdr3_aa: CASSQDDLSYEQYF
d_call: .; clone_size: .; v_call: TRBV20-1; j_call: TRBJ1-1; cdr3_nt: TGCAGTGCCAAGGGACAGAACACTGAAGCTTTCTTT; cdr3_aa: CSAKGQNTEAFF
d_call: .; clone_size: few; v_call: TRBV27; j_call: TRBJ2-1; cdr3_nt: TGTGCCAGCAGTTTTCGGCAGGGGTTCAATGAGCAGTTCTTC; cdr3_aa: CASSFRQGFNEQFF
d_call: TRBD2; clone_size: few; v_call: TRBV28; j_call: TRBJ2-3; cdr3_nt: TGTGCCAGCAGTCCCCTCATAGCGGGAGGACAGAGCACAGATACGCAGTATTTT; cdr3_aa: CASSPLIAGGQSTDTQYF
d_call: .; clone_size: few; v_call: TRBV2; j_call: TRBJ1-4; cdr3_nt: TGTGCCAGCAGTGGGGGGACGGGAAATGAAAAACTGTTTTTT; cdr3_aa: CASSGGTGNEKLFF
d_call: .; clone_size: .; v_call: TRBV4-1; j_call: TRBJ1-4; cdr3_nt: TGCGCCAGCAGCCAAGTCAGAGATGTACGTATTGAAAAACTGTTTTTT; cdr3_aa: CASSQVRDVRIEKLFF
d_call: TRBD2; clone_size: .; v_call: TRBV4-2; j_call: TRBJ2-1; cdr3_nt: TGTGCCAGCAGCCTGGGGGGGAAGGATGAGCAGTTCTTC; cdr3_aa: CASSLGGKDEQFF
d_call: TRBD1; clone_size: .; v_call: TRBV12-3/TRBV12-4; j_call: TRBJ1-4; cdr3_nt: TGTGCCAGCAGCCCCACGGCCAGGGGGAGAAATGAAAAACTGTTTTTT; cdr3_aa: CASSPTARGRNEKLFF
d_call: TRBD1; clone_size: .; v_call: TRBV28; j_call: TRBJ1-4; cdr3_nt: TGTGCCAGCAGCTCCCCGGGACAGGGGGCTGAAAAACTGTTTTTT; cdr3_aa: CASSSPGQGAEKLFF
d_call: TRBD1; clone_size: .; v_call: TRBV20-1; j_call: TRBJ1-5; cdr3_nt: TGCAGTGCCGTGGGACAGGGCGATCAGCCCCAGCATTTT; cdr3_aa: CSAVGQGDQPQHF
d_call: TRBD2; clone_size: .; v_call: TRBV4-1; j_call: TRBJ2-3; cdr3_nt: TGCGCCAGCAGCCAAGTTGGACTAGCTCCGGATACGCAGTATTTT; cdr3_aa: CASSQVGLAPDTQYF
d_call: TRBD2; clone_size: few; v_call: TRBV6-2/TRBV6-3; j_call: TRBJ2-7; cdr3_nt: TGTGCCAGCAGGGCCCCGGGACTAGCGTCCTCCTACGAGCAGTACTTC; cdr3_aa: CASRAPGLASSYEQYF
d_call: TRBD1; clone_size: many; v_call: TRBV20-1; j_call: TRBJ2-7; cdr3_nt: TGCAGTGCTAGAGATCCGGGACAGGGTTCCTACGAGCAGTACTTC; cdr3_aa: CSARDPGQGSYEQYF
d_call: .; clone_size: few; v_call: TRBV5-1; j_call: TRBJ2-3; cdr3_nt: TGCGCCAGCAGCTTGGCCTCGCAACCAAGCACAGATACGCAGTATTTT; cdr3_aa: CASSLASQPSTDTQYF
d_call: .; clone_size: .; v_call: TRBV20-1; j_call: TRBJ2-7; cdr3_nt: TGCAGTGCTAGTGTAGCTAGAGCCACCTACGAGCAGTACTTC; cdr3_aa: CSASVARATYEQYF
d_call: TRBD2; clone_size: few; v_call: TRBV24-1; j_call: TRBJ2-3; cdr3_nt: TGTGCCACCAGCGGAGCGGGGGGTCCAGATACGCAGTATTTT; cdr3_aa: CATSGAGGPDTQYF
d_call: .; clone_size: .; v_call: TRBV2; j_call: TRBJ2-7; cdr3_nt: TGTGCCAGCAGCGACGGGCCGATATCCTACGAGCAGTACTTC; cdr3_aa: CASSDGPISYEQYF
d_call: .; clone_size: once; v_call: TRBV28; j_call: TRBJ1-2; cdr3_nt: TGTGCCAGCAGAAACCCGTTAGAGGAGGGTGGCTACACCTTC; cdr3_aa: CASRNPLEEGGYTF
d_call: TRBD1; clone_size: few; v_call: TRBV5-5; j_call: TRBJ1-5; cdr3_nt: TGTGCCAGCAGCTTACAGGGGAGTGAGCCCCAGCATTTT; cdr3_aa: CASSLQGSEPQHF
d_call: TRBD1; clone_size: .; v_call: TRBV7-9; j_call: TRBJ1-2; cdr3_nt: TGTGCCAGCAGCACGGACAGGCACTCCTATGGCTACACCTTC; cdr3_aa: CASSTDRHSYGYTF
d_call: TRBD2; clone_size: .; v_call: TRBV15; j_call: TRBJ2-1; cdr3_nt: TGTGCCACCAGCAGCCTAGGAGCGGGGGGAGGGTATGAGCAGTTCTTC; cdr3_aa: CATSSLGAGGGYEQFF
d_call: .; clone_size: .; v_call: TRBV2; j_call: TRBJ2-7; cdr3_nt: TGTGCCAGCAGTGGCGGACGATCCTACGAGCAGTACTTC; cdr3_aa: CASSGGRSYEQYF
d_call: TRBD2; clone_size: many; v_call: TRBV18; j_call: TRBJ2-1; cdr3_nt: TGTGCCAGCTCACGCGCTAGCGGGGGATACAATGAGCAGTTCTTC; cdr3_aa: CASSRASGGYNEQFF
d_call: .; clone_size: few; v_call: TRBV12-3/TRBV12-4; j_call: TRBJ2-1; cdr3_nt: TGTGCCAGCAGTCTTACCGGGACTTCCTACAATGAGCAGTTCTTC; cdr3_aa: CASSLTGTSYNEQFF
d_call: .; clone_size: few; v_call: TRBV20-1; j_call: TRBJ1-2; cdr3_nt: TGCAGTGCTACAACGGGGGGAATTAACTATGGCTACACCTTC; cdr3_aa: CSATTGGINYGYTF
d_call: .; clone_size: few; v_call: TRBV7-3; j_call: TRBJ1-1; cdr3_nt: TGTGCCAGCAGCTTACAGGCGCCTCCGAACACTGAAGCTTTCTTT; cdr3_aa: CASSLQAPPNTEAFF
d_call: .; clone_size: few; v_call: TRBV7-9; j_call: TRBJ2-1; cdr3_nt: TGTGCCAGCAGCTCCCCTAGTGCCAACTACAATGAGCAGTTCTTC; cdr3_aa: CASSSPSANYNEQFF
d_call: .; clone_size: .; v_call: TRBV5-1; j_call: TRBJ2-1; cdr3_nt: TGCGCCAGCAGCTTGGGTCGGGCTAGACAGGCCTACAATGAGCAGTTCTTC; cdr3_aa: CASSLGRARQAYNEQFF
d_call: TRBD1; clone_size: .; v_call: TRBV4-1; j_call: TRBJ2-3; cdr3_nt: TGCGCCAGCAGCCCCCTGGACAGGGGGAAAGATACGCAGTATTTT; cdr3_aa: CASSPLDRGKDTQYF
d_call: TRBD2; clone_size: few; v_call: TRBV24-1; j_call: TRBJ2-3; cdr3_nt: TGTGCCACCAGTGATCGACGGACTAGCGGGAGCACAGATACGCAGTATTTT; cdr3_aa: CATSDRRTSGSTDTQYF
d_call: .; clone_size: many; v_call: TRBV12-3/TRBV12-4; j_call: TRBJ2-5; cdr3_nt: TGTGCCAGCAGCCCTCGGGTATGGGTCCAAGAGACCCAGTACTTC; cdr3_aa: CASSPRVWVQETQYF
d_call: .; clone_size: .; v_call: TRBV11-2; j_call: TRBJ2-5; cdr3_nt: TGTGCCAGCAGCGCTTCATCCGGGACCTCAGGAGAGACCCAGTACTTC; cdr3_aa: CASSASSGTSGETQYF
d_call: .; clone_size: few; v_call: TRBV12-3/TRBV12-4; j_call: TRBJ1-3; cdr3_nt: TGTGCCAGCAGTTCGAGGGGTGGAAACACCATATATTTT; cdr3_aa: CASSSRGGNTIYF
d_call: TRBD2; clone_size: few; v_call: TRBV12-3/TRBV12-4; j_call: TRBJ2-1; cdr3_nt: TGTGCCAGCAGGAGACTAGCGGGAAATGAGCAGTTCTTC; cdr3_aa: CASRRLAGNEQFF
d_call: .; clone_size: .; v_call: TRBV15; j_call: TRBJ2-1; cdr3_nt: TGTGCCACCAGGCCTCAGGGAGATGAGCAGTTCTTC; cdr3_aa: CATRPQGDEQFF
d_call: TRBD1; clone_size: few; v_call: TRBV5-1; j_call: TRBJ1-1; cdr3_nt: TGCGCCAGCTGCCTCGGGGGGACAGGGGGCTGTGGTGAAGCTTTCTTT; cdr3_aa: CASCLGGTGGCGEAFF
d_call: TRBD2; clone_size: few; v_call: TRBV20-1; j_call: TRBJ2-7; cdr3_nt: TGCAGTGCTGCTTCTCGTGCGGGAGCAACCTACGAGCAGTACTTC; cdr3_aa: CSAASRAGATYEQYF
d_call: .; clone_size: .; v_call: TRBV12-3/TRBV12-4; j_call: TRBJ1-2; cdr3_nt: TGTGCCAGCAGTTCGCTAGCTCACTATGGCTACACCTTC; cdr3_aa: CASSSLAHYGYTF
d_call: TRBD2; clone_size: few; v_call: TRBV20-1; j_call: TRBJ2-3; cdr3_nt: TGCAGTGCTAGAGATCCGCCTAGCGGGAGGGCCTATACAGATACGCAGTATTTT; cdr3_aa: CSARDPPSGRAYTDTQYF
d_call: .; clone_size: few; v_call: TRBV18; j_call: TRBJ2-5; cdr3_nt: TGTGCCAGCTCAACATACCGGGGCGGCGAGACCCAGTACTTC; cdr3_aa: CASSTYRGGETQYF
d_call: TRBD2; clone_size: .; v_call: TRBV5-1; j_call: TRBJ2-1; cdr3_nt: TGCGCCAGCAGCTTGTCGGGACTAGCAGACAATGAGCAGTTCTTC; cdr3_aa: CASSLSGLADNEQFF
d_call: .; clone_size: few; v_call: TRBV20-1; j_call: TRBJ2-5; cdr3_nt: TGCAGTGCCCAAACAGGGAGTCCCTGGACCCAGTACTTC; cdr3_aa: CSAQTGSPWTQYF
d_call: .; clone_size: few; v_call: TRBV5-1; j_call: TRBJ2-7; cdr3_nt: TGCGCCAGCAGCATAGGGGGGCGGGAGACCGGGTACGAGCAGTACTTC; cdr3_aa: CASSIGGRETGYEQYF
d_call: TRBD2; clone_size: few; v_call: TRBV5-6; j_call: TRBJ2-3; cdr3_nt: TGTGCCAGCAGCATCGGACTAGCGGGAGGGCCGAATACGCAGTATTTT; cdr3_aa: CASSIGLAGGPNTQYF
d_call: .; clone_size: .; v_call: TRBV15; j_call: TRBJ2-1; cdr3_nt: TGTGCCACCAGCGCCCTCGGAGGGAGTGGCTACAATGAGCAGTTCTTC; cdr3_aa: CATSALGGSGYNEQFF